This T cell receptor (beta chain) was profiled in a study of post-analysis software for immune sequencing data. The overall study: The cohort encompassed relapsing-remitting, secondary progressive and progressive-relapsing multiple sclerosis disease courses. General observations from the study: TRBV5-6, TRBV5-1 and TRBV20-1 were among several TRBV segments more frequent in patients than controls. Significantly decreased normalized Chao1 diversity was recorded for multiple sclerosis patients relative to controls. Under the F measure, samples that were prepared in one batch clustered strongly together.

As to this clonotype: Its target is not known.

The CDR3 extends over 15 amino acids. J lost 0 bases, V lost 0 bases, and 2 bases had no gene match. The V gene's germline CDR1 is LGHNA and CDR2 YSLEER. Prepared TCR beta cDNA libraries contained unique molecular identifiers. TCRdb re-called the PCR reads through MiXCR, storing one row per CDR3 protein. The sample carries approximately 460,000 distinct CDR3 sequences, around 40% recorded once. The sequencing sample was made of blood. The genes are TRBV4-3 and TRBJ2-7; the match to TRBD1 covers 7 bases. The clonotype comes from a girl between 10 and 17 years old with multiple sclerosis. CDR3 DNA: TGCGCCAGCAGCCAAGAGGGGGACAGCTCCTACGAGCAGTACTTC. Translation: CASSQEGDSSYEQYF.